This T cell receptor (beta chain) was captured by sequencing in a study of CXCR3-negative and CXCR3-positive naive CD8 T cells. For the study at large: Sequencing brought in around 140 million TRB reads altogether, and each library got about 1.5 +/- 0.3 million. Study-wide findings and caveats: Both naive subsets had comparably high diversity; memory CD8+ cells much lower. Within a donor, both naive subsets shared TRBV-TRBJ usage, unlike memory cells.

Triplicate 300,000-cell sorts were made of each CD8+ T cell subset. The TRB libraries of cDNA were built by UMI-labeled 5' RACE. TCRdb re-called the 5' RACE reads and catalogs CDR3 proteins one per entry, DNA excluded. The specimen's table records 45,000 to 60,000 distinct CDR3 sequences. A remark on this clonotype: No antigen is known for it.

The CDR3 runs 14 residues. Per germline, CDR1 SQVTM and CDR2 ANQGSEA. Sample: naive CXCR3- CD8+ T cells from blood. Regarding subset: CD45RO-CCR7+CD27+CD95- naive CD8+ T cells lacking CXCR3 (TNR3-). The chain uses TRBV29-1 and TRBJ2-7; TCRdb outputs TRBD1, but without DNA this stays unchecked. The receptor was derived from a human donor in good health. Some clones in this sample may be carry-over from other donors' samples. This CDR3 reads CSASSGTGILEQYF.